The 13 T cell receptor beta chains below come from one sample, sequenced in a study of blood T cell repertoires in COVID-19. The protocol was immunoSEQ multiplex PCR, while the TCRdb copy is restricted to in-frame clones and leaves out a portion. The table shows 310,000 or so clones, with approximately 86% occurring only once. Sample: peripheral blood. The receptors shown here come from a woman in her 30s who had recovered from COVID-19.

About this clone: This sample also contains other DNA sequences that code for the same CDR3. V usage is TRBV28 and J usage is TRBJ1-4, with D maybe TRBD1 (5 bases). The CDR3 sequence is 15 residues long. V was pared by 6 bases and J by 10 bases, with 21 bases between. Germline V lookup: CDR1 MDHEN, CDR2 SYDVKM. CDR3 DNA: TGTGCCAGCAGCGGGGGGACGGGAGGCATGGGAAAACTGTTTTTT. Protein product: CASSGGTGGMGKLFF.

V is TRBV7-8 and J is TRBJ1-2; tentatively, D is TRBD1 (5 bases). Germline V gene sequence: CDR1 SGHVS, CDR2 FQNEAQ. V was pared by 5 bases and J by 1 base, with 17 bases between. There are 16 residues in the CDR3. The CDR3 DNA is TGTGCCAGCAGCACCCGGGGGGACCTTCTTAACTATGGCTACACCTTC. Amino acid sequence: CASSTRGDLLNYGYTF.

V and J are TRBV2 and TRBJ1-5, with 7 bases aligning to TRBD1. J gave up 1 base and V 5 bases, and 5 bases lay outside the gene matches. Looked up from germline, CDR1 is SNHLY and CDR2 is FYNNEI. This CDR3 is 15 amino acids long. CDR3 region: CASSLGQTSNQPQHF. In nucleotides, the CDR3 is TGTGCCAGCAGTCTGGGACAGACAAGCAATCAGCCCCAGCATTTT.

J is TRBJ2-3 and V is TRBV20-1; D is tentatively TRBD1 or TRBD2 (6 bases each). Trimming shortened V by 3 bases and J by 0 bases, and 10 bases separated the two germline ends. Germline CDR1 and CDR2: DFQATT and SNEGSKA (reference sequence). The CDR3 contains 14 residues. CDR3 residues: CSASGGPSTDTQYF. For the CDR3, the DNA is TGCAGTGCTAGTGGGGGGCCCAGCACAGATACGCAGTATTTT.

This clone has a handful of counts. This CDR3 is CASSFRGLGPTDTQYF. CDR3 nucleotides: TGTGCCAGCAGTTTCAGGGGGCTTGGCCCCACAGATACGCAGTATTTT. The V and J genes are TRBV28 and TRBJ2-3; 8 bases are shared with TRBD1. V lost 3 bases, J lost 2 bases, and 7 bases stayed unmatched. This CDR3 is built from 16 residues. Germline V gene data show CDR1 as MDHEN and CDR2 as SYDVKM.

This clone was seen once. The J gene is TRBJ1-1, the V gene TRBV3-1 (or the pseudogene TRBV3-2), with TRBD1 matching 10 bases. V trimming: 1 base; J trimming: 2 bases; junction bases outside the gene matches: 1. The CDR3 has 15 amino acids. Germline CDR1 and CDR2: LGHDT and YNNKEL (reference sequence). The CDR3 sequence: CASSQGQGANTEAFF. The CDR3 nucleotides read TGTGCCAGCAGCCAAGGACAGGGGGCTAACACTGAAGCTTTCTTT.

The chain is built from TRBV10-3 and TRBJ2-5; 8 bases fit TRBD2. The CDR3 is 14 amino acids. Germline-derived CDR1 and CDR2 are ENHRY and SYGVKD. V lost 3 bases and J lost 3; bases outside the gene matches: 3. The CDR3 nucleotides are TGTGCCATCAGTGACGGGACTAGGGAAGAGACCCAGTACTTC. Its translation: CAISDGTREETQYF.

This chain connects TRBV2 to TRBJ2-3, with 7 nucleotides matching TRBD2. Germline V gene sequence: CDR1 SNHLY, CDR2 FYNNEI. The CDR3 sequence is 15 residues long. V shed 6 bases, J shed 2 bases, and the junction held 8 bases outside the gene matches. CDR3 DNA: TGTGCCAGCAGGGCGCTAGCGGTCGACACAGATACGCAGTATTTT. Translation: CASRALAVDTDTQYF.

V gene TRBV19 combines with J gene TRBJ1-2, with D possibly matching TRBD1 (5 bases). Germline CDR1 and CDR2: LNHDA and SQIVND (reference sequence). V was pared by 3 bases and J by 2 bases, with 10 bases between. The CDR3 covers 14 residues. Here the CDR3 DNA reads TGTGCCAGTAGTATCGTCAGGGCCAACTATGGCTACACCTTC. It is translated as CASSIVRANYGYTF.

V gene TRBV19 combines with J gene TRBJ2-2; the D gene is possibly TRBD2 (6 bases). The germline V and J ends were trimmed by 4 bases and 7 bases, with 13 bases remaining between them. Germline assignment: CDR1 LNHDA and CDR2 SQIVND (reference sequence). This CDR3 has 14 amino acids. The CDR3 here is CASSKGRRGGELFF. The CDR3 DNA reads as TGTGCCAGTAGTAAAGGGAGGCGGGGCGGGGAGCTGTTTTTT.

This clone appeared a few times. Other DNA sequences within the sample encode an identical CDR3. The genes are TRBV5-1 and TRBJ1-5; possibly TRBD1 for D (6 bases). Germline V gene sequence: CDR1 SGHRS, CDR2 YFSETQ. This CDR3 contains 14 residues. V lost 0 bases and J lost 4, with 8 bases in between. CDR3 loop: CASSLGTGNQPQHF. DNA of the CDR3: TGCGCCAGCAGCTTGGGCACAGGGAATCAGCCCCAGCATTTT.

The J gene is TRBJ2-5, the V gene TRBV7-8; D unclear. V gave up 2 bases and J gave up 4 bases, with 8 bases separating them. In germline, CDR1 is SGHVS, CDR2 FQNEAQ. This CDR3 is built from 13 residues. For the CDR3, the DNA is TGTGCCAGCAGCTTAATAGTCGGAGAGACCCAGTACTTC. As protein: CASSLIVGETQYF.

This clone turned up a few times. The V call is TRBV24-1, the J call TRBJ2-2; perhaps TRBD1 as D (5 bases). V gave up 9 bases and J gave up 5 bases, with 18 bases separating them. The CDR3 covers 15 residues. Germline-derived CDR1 and CDR2 are KGHDR and SFDVKD. CDR3 amino acids: CATGSSQGVTGELFF. CDR3 DNA sequence: TGTGCCACCGGGTCGAGCCAGGGTGTTACCGGGGAGCTGTTTTTT.